Each of the 8 T cell receptor beta chains below was sequenced from the same sample in a study of shared clonotypes between healthy human individuals. Libraries were prepared by immunoSEQ multiplex PCR; TCRdb keeps only in-frame clonotypes and omits some of them. Among around 2.1 million clones listed, approximately 95% were seen once. Sequencing input: naive CD4+ T cells sorted from blood. The subset here: CD45RA+ positively selected. The receptors here all came from a man younger than 30 in good health.

V is TRBV18 and J is TRBJ1-1; perhaps TRBD1 as D (5 bases). Germline assignment: CDR1 KGHSH and CDR2 LQKENI. Trimming took 3 bases from V and 5 from J, leaving 19 bases between them. There are 16 residues in the CDR3. The CDR3 region has the DNA TGTGCCAGCTCACCTCCCCTTCGGGGCGGATGGACTGAAGCTTTCTTT. Translated: CASSPPLRGGWTEAFF.

This clone was recorded once. This chain joins TRBV9 and TRBJ2-3, with TRBD2 as a possible D gene (6 bases). Trimming took off 4 bases at V and 4 bases at J, with 19 bases between the two ends. Per the germline V gene, CDR1 is SGDLS and CDR2 is YYNGEE. The CDR3 has 16 residues. The CDR3 sequence is CASSFGDGGPSDTQYF. CDR3 nucleotide sequence: TGTGCCAGCAGCTTTGGAGATGGAGGGCCCTCAGATACGCAGTATTTT.

The chain is built from TRBV2 and TRBJ1-5; D gene uncertain. Germline lookup yields CDR1 SNHLY and CDR2 FYNNEI. The ends were cut back, 9 bases at V and 1 base at J, with 4 bases in the middle. The CDR3 is made up of 11 amino acids. The CDR3 here is CASRSNQPQHF. In nucleotides, the CDR3 is TGTGCCAGTAGGAGCAATCAGCCCCAGCATTTT.

About this clone itself: Other DNA sequences in the sample encode the same CDR3. CDR3 nucleotides: TGTGCCAGCAGTTACTCGCCAGCGACCTACGAGCAGTACTTC. Amino acids: CASSYSPATYEQYF. The chain uses TRBV6-5 and TRBJ2-7, with D uncertain. The CDR3 totals 14 residues. Between the trimmed V and J ends, which lost 0 bases and 2 bases, there was a span of 8 bases. Germline assignment: CDR1 MNHEY and CDR2 SVGAGI.

To note about this clone: The same CDR3 is also encoded by other DNA sequences in this sample. The rearrangement links TRBV7-8 to TRBJ2-2; no reliable D call. V was shortened by 3 bases and J by 4 bases, with 3 bases between the two germline ends. Looked up from germline, CDR1 is SGHVS and CDR2 is FQNEAQ. The CDR3 is 12 residues long. In DNA, the CDR3 is TGTGCCAGCAGCTTGGTCACCGGGGAGCTGTTTTTT. It encodes CASSLVTGELFF.

V usage is TRBV6-1 and J usage is TRBJ1-2, with 9 bases that match TRBD1. V shed 3 bases and J 5 bases; nucleotides not matched to a gene: 10. Per the germline V gene, CDR1 is MNHNS and CDR2 is SASEGT. CDR3 size: 16 residues. CDR3 region: CASSDNRGRLGYGYTF. The CDR3, as DNA: TGTGCCAGCAGTGATAACAGGGGGCGCTTGGGGTATGGCTACACCTTC.

The gene calls are TRBV7-2 and TRBJ2-7; D possibly uses TRBD1 or TRBD2 (7 bases each). This CDR3 spans 14 amino acids. The germline V gene has CDR1 SGHTA and CDR2 FQGNSA. The V end lost 4 bases, the J end lost 3 bases, and 13 bases lay between the germline ends. Written as DNA, the CDR3 is TGTGCCAGCAGCTCCCAGGGGGGGGTCTACGAGCAGTACTTC. It encodes CASSSQGGVYEQYF.

The chain joins TRBV7-9 to TRBJ2-4; D gene ambiguous. The germline V and J ends were trimmed by 4 bases and 7 bases, with 5 bases remaining between them. CDR1 and CDR2 from the germline V gene are SEHNR and FQNEAQ (reference sequence). The CDR3 is 11 amino acids. CDR3 residues: CASSSSNIQYF. DNA for the CDR3: TGTGCCAGCAGCTCCTCGAACATTCAGTACTTC.